A selection of T cell receptor beta chains follows, all from one sample in a study of T cell repertoires in cytomegalovirus infection. The antigens these receptors bind are not known. TCRdb fed the reads into MiXCR, producing one record per CDR3 protein. The sample has 310,000 or so distinct CDR3 sequences, 20% to 25% seen once. The material was cultured PBMCs, obtained from culture after CMV antigen stimulation. These receptors all stem from a human donor in good health (CMV status not recorded). Some clones in this sample may be carry-over from other donors' samples. CDR3s leave out the opening cysteine and the closing phenylalanine or tryptophan. Fields, in order: V gene, J gene, CDR3 length, CDR3 protein.

V: TRBV4-1
J: TRBJ1-5
length: 13
CDR3: ASSQETGGNQPQH

V: TRBV9
J: TRBJ2-1
length: 14
CDR3: ASSVGARGLSSEQF

V: TRBV2
J: TRBJ2-2
length: 12
CDR3: ASSEWANTGELF

V: TRBV7-2
J: TRBJ2-6
length: 16
CDR3: ASSLGLAGALGANVLT

V: TRBV6-5
J: TRBJ1-2
length: 14
CDR3: ASSYGGTGEIYGYT

V: TRBV7-9
J: TRBJ2-1
length: 13
CDR3: ASSSAQRAYNEQF

V: TRBV6-1
J: TRBJ1-1
length: 11
CDR3: ASYRTAPPEAF

V: TRBV6-2/TRBV6-3
J: TRBJ2-5
length: 13
CDR3: ASSLPGLARGTQY

V: TRBV20-1
J: TRBJ1-1
length: 13
CDR3: SARDVYGFDTEAF

V: TRBV20-1
J: TRBJ2-1
length: 12
CDR3: SASLAGSYNEQF

V: TRBV19
J: TRBJ1-1
length: 15
CDR3: ASSIRGVNRVNTEAF

V: TRBV29-1
J: TRBJ1-2
length: 12
CDR3: SVEMHGGAGGYT

V: TRBV7-2
J: TRBJ1-2
length: 15
CDR3: ASSPTDRGQSNYGYT

V: TRBV25-1
J: TRBJ2-2
length: 13
CDR3: ASSEYGRNTGELF